This TCR beta chain was captured in a study of blood T cells in healthy people across ages. Study-level background: When template switching was applied, about one barcoded beta molecule was captured per two T cells.

The germline V gene encodes CDR1 MNHEY and CDR2 SMNVEV (reference sequence). This CDR3 spans 16 amino acids. The germline V and J ends were trimmed by 5 bases and 0 bases, with 17 bases remaining between them. Primers used in a second PCR of about 6 to 11 cycles were a sample-barcoded 5' primer and a J-beta primer mix. In TCRdb, the 5' RACE reads were re-called with MiXCR into one record per CDR3 protein. The repertoire holds 1.5 million or so distinct CDR3 sequences, with around 42% as singletons. Every sample had a minimum of 6.5 million PBMCs isolated. V is TRBV27 and J is TRBJ2-7; D gene ambiguous. This TCR was recovered from a woman aged 18-30 years in good health. What was sequenced was blood. The DNA for the CDR3 is TGTGCCAGCAGTCCTCAAACTCTCATTAGCTCCTACGAGCAGTACTTC. It specifies CASSPQTLISSYEQYF.